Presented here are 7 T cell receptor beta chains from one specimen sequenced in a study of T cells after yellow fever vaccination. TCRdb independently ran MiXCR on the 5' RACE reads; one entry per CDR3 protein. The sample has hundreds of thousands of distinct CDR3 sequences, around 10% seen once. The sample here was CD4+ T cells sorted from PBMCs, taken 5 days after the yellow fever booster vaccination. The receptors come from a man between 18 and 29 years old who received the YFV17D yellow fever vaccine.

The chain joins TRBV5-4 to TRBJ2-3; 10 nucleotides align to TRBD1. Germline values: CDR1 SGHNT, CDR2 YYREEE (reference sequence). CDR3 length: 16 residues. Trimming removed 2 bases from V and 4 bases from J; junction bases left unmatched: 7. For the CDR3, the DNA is TGTGCCAGCAGCTTCCTGACAGGGGGCTCGGCAGATACGCAGTATTTT. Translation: CASSFLTGGSADTQYF.

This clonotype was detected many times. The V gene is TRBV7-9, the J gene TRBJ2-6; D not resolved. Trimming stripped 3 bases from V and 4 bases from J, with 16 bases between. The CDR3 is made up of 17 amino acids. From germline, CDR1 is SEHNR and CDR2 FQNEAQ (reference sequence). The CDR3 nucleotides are TGTGCCAGCAGCTTGGCAGAAACGATAAGAGGGGCCAACGTCCTGACTTTC. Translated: CASSLAETIRGANVLTF.

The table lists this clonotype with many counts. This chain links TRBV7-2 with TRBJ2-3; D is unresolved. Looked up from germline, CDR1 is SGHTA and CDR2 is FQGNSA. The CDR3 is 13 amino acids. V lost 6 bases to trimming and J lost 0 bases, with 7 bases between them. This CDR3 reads CASRRTSTDTQYF. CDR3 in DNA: TGTGCCAGCAGACGTACAAGCACAGATACGCAGTATTTT.

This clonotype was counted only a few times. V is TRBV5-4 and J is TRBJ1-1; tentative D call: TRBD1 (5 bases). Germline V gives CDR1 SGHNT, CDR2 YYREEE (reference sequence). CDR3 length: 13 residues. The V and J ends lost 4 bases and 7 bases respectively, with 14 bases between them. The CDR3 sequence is CASSQQDRLEAFF. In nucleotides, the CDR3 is TGTGCCAGCAGCCAACAGGACCGGCTTGAAGCTTTCTTT. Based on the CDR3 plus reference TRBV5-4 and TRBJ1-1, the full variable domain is ETGVTQSPTHLIKTRGQQVTLRCSSQSGHNTVSWYQQALGQGPQFIFQYYREEENGRGNFPPRFSGLQFPNYSSELNVNALELDDSALYLCASSQQDRLEAFFGQGTRLTVV.

CDR3 in DNA: TGTGCCAGCAGCTTGCTATCTGGGGCCCGTGTTAAGTACTTC. Its protein product is CASSLLSGARVKYF. The gene calls are TRBV5-6 and TRBJ2-7; D is possibly TRBD1 (5 bases). The CDR3 extends over 14 amino acids. Germline lookup yields CDR1 SGHDT and CDR2 YYEEEE. V lost 1 base and J 11 bases, leaving 19 bases between the germline ends.

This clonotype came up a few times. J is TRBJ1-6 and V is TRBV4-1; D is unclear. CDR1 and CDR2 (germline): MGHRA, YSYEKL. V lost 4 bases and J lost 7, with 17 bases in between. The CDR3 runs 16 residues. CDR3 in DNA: TGCGCCAGCAGCCTCAGGACGGACTTAGCAAATTCACCCCTCCACTTT. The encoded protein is CASSLRTDLANSPLHF.

The CDR3 protein is CASSHDRLLGYTF. The CDR3 DNA sequence: TGTGCCAGCAGCCACGACAGGCTCTTAGGCTACACCTTC. The chain employs TRBV7-2 and TRBJ1-2, with D perhaps TRBD1 (6 bases). The CDR3 length is 13 residues. V dropped 5 bases and J dropped 8 bases, with 15 bases sitting between them. Per the germline V gene, CDR1 is SGHTA and CDR2 is FQGNSA.